These T cell receptor beta chains were read from a single sample in a study of regulatory T cells in long-lasting Graves disease. TCRdb ran MiXCR on the multiplex PCR reads and lists one entry per CDR3 protein. The sample carries around 460,000 distinct CDR3 sequences, 20% to 25% recorded once. The material sequenced was peripheral blood mononuclear cells (PBMCs), taken when the disease was refractory, from a patient treated with antithyroid drugs. These TCRs come from a female donor with Graves disease. The CDR3 runs from the conserved cysteine through the conserved F or W. A D gene is named only where the DNA matches it firmly. For some rows the clone size is stated as once, few or many, or as a class when expanded; others skip it.

len	j_gene	v_gene	abundance	d_gene	CDR3aa	CDR3nt
13	TRBJ1-5	TRBV20-1	NA	NA	CSVTQGRDQPQHF	TGCAGTGTTACCCAGGGGCGCGATCAGCCCCAGCATTTT
15	TRBJ2-5	TRBV28	once	NA	CASSLRGGAGETQYF	TGTGCCAGCAGTTTAAGAGGGGGGGCCGGAGAGACCCAGTACTTC
13	TRBJ2-7	TRBV7-9	NA	NA	CASSLDRVDEQYF	TGTGCCAGCAGCTTAGACAGGGTGGACGAGCAGTACTTC
15	TRBJ2-6	TRBV5-1	NA	NA	CASSGAGPGANVLTF	TGCGCCAGCAGCGGGGCAGGCCCAGGGGCCAACGTCCTGACTTTC
23	TRBJ2-6	TRBV7-2	few	TRBD2	CASSLVGSPSGRAPNSGANVLTF	TGTGCCAGCAGCTTAGTTGGCAGTCCTAGCGGGAGGGCCCCGAACTCTGGGGCCAACGTCCTGACTTTC
11	TRBJ2-7	TRBV7-9	many	NA	CASTGTYEQYF	TGTGCCAGCACGGGGACCTACGAGCAGTACTTC
15	TRBJ2-7	TRBV7-2	many	TRBD1	CASSLGGTGSYEQYF	TGTGCCAGCAGCTTAGGCGGGACAGGCTCCTACGAGCAGTACTTC
12	TRBJ2-7	TRBV5-6	many	NA	CASSSTSGEQYF	TGTGCCAGCAGCTCCACGAGCGGCGAGCAGTACTTC
16	TRBJ1-1	TRBV12-3/TRBV12-4	many	TRBD1	CASSGDRGRGNTEAFF	TGTGCCAGCAGTGGGGACAGGGGGCGCGGGAACACTGAAGCTTTCTTT
15	TRBJ2-2	TRBV6-1	few	NA	CASSPDQGGTGELFF	TGTGCCAGCAGTCCCGACCAGGGGGGTACCGGGGAGCTGTTTTTT
13	TRBJ2-6	TRBV7-2	many	NA	CASSLPGANVLTF	TGTGCCAGCAGTTTACCTGGGGCCAACGTCCTGACTTTC
13	TRBJ1-5	TRBV30	NA	NA	CAWSAGADQPQHF	TGTGCCTGGAGTGCGGGGGCGGATCAGCCCCAGCATTTT
12	TRBJ1-2	TRBV28	few	NA	CASSIDRFSYTF	TGTGCCAGCAGTATCGACAGGTTTTCATACACCTTC
14	TRBJ1-2	TRBV28	many	NA	CASSLYGPSYGYTF	TGTGCCAGCAGTTTATATGGTCCATCCTATGGCTACACCTTC
20	TRBJ1-2	TRBV6-1	NA	TRBD1	CASTPKGRGGVRTPFYGYTF	TGTGCCAGCACCCCCAAGGGGAGAGGGGGCGTTAGAACCCCCTTCTATGGCTACACCTTC
14	TRBJ2-4	TRBV29-1	once	TRBD1	CSVEWTGTKNIQYF	TGCAGCGTTGAGTGGACAGGGACCAAAAACATTCAGTACTTC
16	TRBJ2-7	TRBV6-5	many	TRBD2	CASSYSSGGPGYEQYF	TGTGCCAGCAGTTACTCGTCGGGGGGACCTGGCTACGAGCAGTACTTC
14	TRBJ1-2	TRBV29-1	many	NA	CLTGATQDLYGYTF	TGCTTAACCGGAGCGACACAGGACCTCTATGGCTACACCTTC
15	TRBJ2-7	TRBV15	many	TRBD2	CATSRDLGGSYEQYF	TGTGCCACCAGCAGAGATCTGGGGGGGTCCTACGAGCAGTACTTC